This T cell receptor (beta chain) was retrieved from a study of human versus mouse CDR3 diversity and MHC coevolution. The CDR3 covers 19 residues. Germline CDR1 reads SGDLS; CDR2 reads YYNGEE. J gave up 2 bases and V 0 bases, and 13 bases lay outside the gene matches. TCRdb's table, derived via immunoSEQ multiplex PCR, lists solely in-frame clones and lacks some. The table records more than 60,000 clones, 92% of them present only once. The sequence was collected from a person between 25 and 75 years old in good health. Sequenced: naive CD4+ T cells from blood. The subset is: CD45RO-negative CD62L-positive naive CD4 T cells. The chain couples TRBV9 to TRBJ2-2; 7 nucleotides align to TRBD1. CDR3 sequence: CASSVVGGRGTLNTGELFF. The CDR3 nucleotides are TGTGCCAGCAGCGTAGTTGGTGGCAGGGGGACCTTAAACACCGGGGAGCTGTTTTTT. The variable domain in full, with the rest retrieved from reference TRBV9 and TRBJ2-2, is DSGVTQTPKHLITATGQRVTLRCSPRSGDLSVYWYQQSLDQGLQFLIQYYNGEERAKGNILERFSAQQFPDLHSELNLSSLELGDSALYFCASSVVGGRGTLNTGELFFGEGSRLTVL.